These T cell receptor beta chains were read from a single sample in a study of long-term antiretroviral therapy in people with HIV. Some clones are missing from TCRdb's copy, which holds only in-frame ones; the method was immunoSEQ multiplex PCR. The data hold some 17,000 clones, with around 74% observed a single time. The source material was unsorted PBMCs, sampled roughly 2.1 years before starting antiretroviral therapy. These receptor sequences come from a man younger than 45 with HIV. The CDR3 runs from the conserved cysteine through the conserved F or W. Fields, in order: clone size, D gene, J gene, CDR3 length, V gene, CDR3 DNA, CDR3 protein. The D gene is left open where the match is weak. Expanded clones are given a class, and other clones once, few, many or no size at all.

>.|TRBD1|TRBJ2-3|14|TRBV19
TGTGCCAGTAGTAGGGACAGCTTCACAGATACGCAGTATTTT
CASSRDSFTDTQYF
>.|.|TRBJ1-1|14|TRBV15
TGTGCCACCAGCAGAGACCGAGGGTGGCCTGAAGCTTTCTTT
CATSRDRGWPEAFF
>.|TRBD2|TRBJ2-1|16|TRBV2
TGTGCCAGCAGTCGGACTAGCGGGAGGGCAATTACGGAGCAGTTCTTC
CASSRTSGRAITEQFF
>.|TRBD2|TRBJ2-2|15|TRBV4-1
TGCGCCAGCGGATCAGCGGGAGGAAGTACCGGGGAGCTGTTTTTT
CASGSAGGSTGELFF
>few|.|TRBJ2-5|12|TRBV29-1
TGCAGCGTCACGGGACTCCAAGAGACCCAGTACTTC
CSVTGLQETQYF
>.|.|TRBJ2-6|15|TRBV6-6
TGTGCCAGCAGCCGGACCACCGTGGGGGCCAACGTCCTGACTTTC
CASSRTTVGANVLTF
>.|.|TRBJ2-4|12|TRBV6-5
TGTGCCTGCGGGCCCCGAGGCGCTTCTCAGTACTTC
CACGPRGASQYF
>.|.|TRBJ1-2|14|TRBV6-5
TGTGCCAGCAGACCAGGGTCTTGGGACTATGGCTACACCTTC
CASRPGSWDYGYTF
>.|.|TRBJ2-3|11|TRBV28
TGTGCCAGCAGTTTTGGGAATACGCAGTATTTT
CASSFGNTQYF
>.|TRBD2|TRBJ2-1|17|TRBV5-1
TGCGCCAGCAGCCGTACAATTAGCGGGAGCACCGGTAATGAGCAGTTCTTC
CASSRTISGSTGNEQFF
>.|TRBD2|TRBJ2-1|13|TRBV30
TGTGCCTGGAGAGGCGGGAGGGGAGATGAGCAGTTCTTC
CAWRGGRGDEQFF
>few|.|TRBJ1-2|15|TRBV6-5
TGTGCCAGCAGCTCCCCGGGACAAACTAACTATGGCTACACCTTC
CASSSPGQTNYGYTF
>.|.|TRBJ2-3|15|TRBV28
TGTGCCAGCAGAAGCGGTAGCGATAGCACAGATACGCAGTATTTT
CASRSGSDSTDTQYF
>.|TRBD1|TRBJ1-1|14|TRBV29-1
TGCAGCGTTAACAGGGGAGGGGTGAACACTGAAGCTTTCTTT
CSVNRGGVNTEAFF
>.|.|TRBJ2-7|16|TRBV6-5
TGTGCCAGCAGTTACTCGTCGTGGCAGGGTACCTACGAGCAGTACTTC
CASSYSSWQGTYEQYF
>few|.|TRBJ2-2|13|TRBV9
TGTGCCAGCAGCGTAGACATCACCGGGGAGCTGTTTTTT
CASSVDITGELFF
>few|.|TRBJ1-6|15|TRBV18
TGTGCCAGCTCACCACTGGATGGAATCAATTCACCCCTCCACTTT
CASSPLDGINSPLHF
>.|TRBD1|TRBJ1-4|15|TRBV7-3
TGTGCCAGCAGCTACTCCGGGACAGGGGACGAAAAACTGTTTTTT
CASSYSGTGDEKLFF
>few|.|TRBJ1-5|15|TRBV19
TGTGCCAGCCGCCGGACCCTGGGATCGAATCAGCCCCAGCATTTT
CASRRTLGSNQPQHF
>.|TRBD2|TRBJ2-4|16|TRBV15
TGTGCCACCAGCGAACTAGCGGGAGGGCCTGGGAACATTCAGTACTTC
CATSELAGGPGNIQYF
>.|.|TRBJ2-3|13|TRBV6-6
TGTGCCAGCAGTTCCCCAGGTACAGATACGCAGTATTTT
CASSSPGTDTQYF
>few|.|TRBJ1-2|13|TRBV28
TGTGCCAGCAGTAGTCACAGGAACTATGGCTACACCTTC
CASSSHRNYGYTF